These T cell receptor beta chains were read from a single sample in a study of identifying expanded T cells in peripheral blood. Using immunoSEQ multiplex PCR, the repertoire was profiled, and TCRdb retains in-frame clones only, with some absent. Of about 130,000 clones in the sample, 86% were seen once. Sequenced material: blood. The receptor source for this set is a person aged 18 to 70 in good health. Each CDR3 is given with its conserved first and last residue. A D gene is named only where the DNA matches it firmly. The size entry is marked missing in some rows and otherwise reads once, few, many or a size class.

clone_size,j_call,v_call,d_call,cdr3_length,cdr3_nt,cdr3_aa
.,TRBJ2-1,TRBV5-1,TRBD2,16,TGCGCCAGCAGCTCGTTAAGCGGGGGGGCCTCGAATGAGCAGTTCTTC,CASSSLSGGASNEQFF
few,TRBJ1-2,TRBV7-2,.,16,TGTGCCAGCAGCTTAGGGGGGTTTGGGTTGGGTGGTGGCTACACCTTC,CASSLGGFGLGGGYTF
.,TRBJ2-3,TRBV6-1,.,13,TGTGCCGGGGGGAAGGGGGCGTCAGATACGCAGTATTTT,CAGGKGASDTQYF
.,TRBJ2-5,TRBV6-5,.,12,TGTGCCAGCAGTTACGTGGGGGAGACCCAGTACTTC,CASSYVGETQYF
.,TRBJ1-6,TRBV6-5,.,16,TGTGCCAGCAGTTACGCGAGGAGCTCCTATAATTCACCCCTCCACTTT,CASSYARSSYNSPLHF
.,TRBJ2-5,TRBV5-4,.,14,TGTGCCAGCAGCTTGGATCAGGGTCGAGAGACCCAGTACTTC,CASSLDQGRETQYF
.,TRBJ1-2,TRBV7-9,TRBD1,15,TGTGCCAGCAGCTTAGCGGCAGGGGGTGGCTATGGCTACACCTTC,CASSLAAGGGYGYTF
.,TRBJ1-2,TRBV6-1,.,13,TGTGCCAGCAGTGAAGCGGGCCCCGGGCCCTCAACCTTC,CASSEAGPGPSTF
.,TRBJ1-3,TRBV21-1,.,16,TGTGCCAGCAGCAAAGGAAGGGGACCTGATGGAAACACCATATATTTT,CASSKGRGPDGNTIYF
.,TRBJ1-4,TRBV5-6,TRBD1,14,TGTGCCAGCAGCTACAGGGGAGGGACTGAAAAACTGTTTTTT,CASSYRGGTEKLFF
.,TRBJ1-2,TRBV6-5,TRBD1,15,TGTGCCAGCAGTTCCGGGACAGGGAATAACTATGGCTACACCTTC,CASSSGTGNNYGYTF
.,TRBJ2-7,TRBV10-1,TRBD2,14,TGCGCCAGCAGCCCTGGCGGGAGGGCCGAAGGGCAGTACTTC,CASSPGGRAEGQYF
.,TRBJ1-1,TRBV6-1,.,16,TGTGCCAGCAGTGAAGGGGGGGGCAGGACGAACACTGAAGCTTTCTTT,CASSEGGGRTNTEAFF
.,TRBJ1-5,TRBV23-1,TRBD1,17,TGCGCCAGCAGCCGAACCTTAGGACAGGGCGAGAATCAGCCCCAGCATTTT,CASSRTLGQGENQPQHF
.,TRBJ2-3,TRBV4-1,TRBD2,18,TGCGCCAGCAGCCATCCTGGACTAGCGGGGGGGCCGACAGATACGCAGTATTTT,CASSHPGLAGGPTDTQYF
.,TRBJ2-7,TRBV19,TRBD1,14,TGTGCCAGTAGTATAAGCGACAGGGGGGGCGAGCAGTACTTC,CASSISDRGGEQYF
.,TRBJ2-2,TRBV4-2,.,15,TGTGCCAGCAGCCAAAAGGAAGGGTACACCGGGGAGCTGTTTTTT,CASSQKEGYTGELFF
.,TRBJ2-3,TRBV2,TRBD2,15,TGTGCCAGCGGGGATCCTAGCGGGAGACTAGATACGCAGTATTTT,CASGDPSGRLDTQYF
.,TRBJ1-3,TRBV28,.,14,TGTGCCAGCAGTTTAGGCAGCTCTGGAAACACCATATATTTT,CASSLGSSGNTIYF
once,TRBJ2-3,TRBV18,TRBD1,14,TGTGCCAGCTCAATTCCGGGACAGGGAGATACGCAGTATTTT,CASSIPGQGDTQYF
.,TRBJ2-7,TRBV7-9,TRBD1,14,TGTGCCAGCAGCTTTGATCCGACAGGGGGCGAGCAGTACTTC,CASSFDPTGGEQYF
once,TRBJ2-1,TRBV9,TRBD2,17,TGTGCCAGCAGCCCCGGGACTAGCGGGGTGAGAGACAATGAGCAGTTCTTC,CASSPGTSGVRDNEQFF
.,TRBJ2-3,TRBV30,.,13,TGTGCCTGGAAAGGCCATAGCACAGATACGCAGTATTTT,CAWKGHSTDTQYF
.,TRBJ2-5,TRBV19,.,13,TGTGCCAGTAGTATGGCCTTGACGGAGACCCAGTACTTC,CASSMALTETQYF
.,TRBJ2-2,TRBV9,TRBD1,19,TGTGCCAGCAGCGTAGGCCCTCTCGACAGGGGAAAGAACACCGGGGAGCTGTTTTTT,CASSVGPLDRGKNTGELFF
.,TRBJ1-6,TRBV5-5,TRBD1,17,TGTGCCAGCAGCGTACTGACAGGGGGCTCCTATAATTCACCCCTCCACTTT,CASSVLTGGSYNSPLHF
.,TRBJ2-3,TRBV2,.,12,TGTGCCAGCAGAGTTGACGGGCGGGCGCAGTATTTT,CASRVDGRAQYF
.,TRBJ2-2,TRBV9,.,13,TGTGCCAGCAGCGTAGGTCCCACCGGGGAGCTGTTTTTT,CASSVGPTGELFF
.,TRBJ1-5,TRBV30,.,13,TGTGCCTGGAGCCGGGACAGCAATCAGCCCCAGCATTTT,CAWSRDSNQPQHF
.,TRBJ2-5,TRBV6-6,.,15,TGTGCCAGCAGTTACGACGGACGGTACCAAGAGACCCAGTACTTC,CASSYDGRYQETQYF
.,TRBJ1-5,TRBV30,.,13,TGTGCCTGGAGTGCCAGGGGCAATCAGCCCCAGCATTTT,CAWSARGNQPQHF
.,TRBJ1-2,TRBV10-3,.,11,TGTGCCATCAGTGTAGCCTATGGCTACACCTTC,CAISVAYGYTF
.,TRBJ2-7,TRBV28,TRBD1,14,TGTGCCAGCAGCACGGGACAGGGGGATTACGAGCAGTACTTC,CASSTGQGDYEQYF
.,TRBJ1-1,TRBV19,.,13,TGTGCCAGTAGTAGAGGGGTGAACACTGAAGCTTTCTTT,CASSRGVNTEAFF
.,TRBJ1-2,TRBV28,.,11,TGTGTTACTCAGGCGGTTGCTGGCTACACCTTC,CVTQAVAGYTF
.,TRBJ2-3,TRBV9,TRBD2,17,TGTGCCAGCAGCGTAGGGTCTAGCGGGAGGGTAGGAGATACGCAGTATTTT,CASSVGSSGRVGDTQYF
.,TRBJ1-1,TRBV18,.,13,TGTGCCAGCTCGGAAGCGCAGAACACTGAAGCTTTCTTT,CASSEAQNTEAFF
once,TRBJ2-3,TRBV5-6,.,16,TGTGCCAGCAGCTTGGGCCTTACAGGGTCCGCAGATACGCAGTATTTT,CASSLGLTGSADTQYF
.,TRBJ2-3,TRBV29-1,.,13,TGCAGCGCCTCGAAACCCCCTCCGGATACGCAGTATTTT,CSASKPPPDTQYF
.,TRBJ2-1,TRBV6-5,.,13,TGTGCCAGCAGGACGGGGGGCCACAATGAGCAGTTCTTC,CASRTGGHNEQFF
.,TRBJ1-2,TRBV25-1,.,15,TGTGCCAGCAGTGAATCCAGGGGACGGAACTATGGCTACACCTTC,CASSESRGRNYGYTF
.,TRBJ2-7,TRBV5-1,TRBD2,15,TGCGCCAGCAGCTTGGGGGCTAGCGGCACCTACGAGCAGTACTTC,CASSLGASGTYEQYF
.,TRBJ2-2,TRBV4-1,TRBD2,16,TGCGCCAGCAGCCGTACTACTAGCGGGGGTGGCGGGGAGCTGTTTTTT,CASSRTTSGGGGELFF
few,TRBJ2-2,TRBV7-3,.,13,TGTGCCAGCAGCCGACAGAACACCGGGGAGCTGTTTTTT,CASSRQNTGELFF
.,TRBJ1-5,TRBV2,.,15,TGTGCCAGCAGAGCAGACGGGGGGTACCATCAGCCCCAGCATTTT,CASRADGGYHQPQHF
.,TRBJ1-1,TRBV6-4,.,13,TGTGCCAGCAGTGAGATGGAACGCACTGAAGCTTTCTTT,CASSEMERTEAFF
.,TRBJ1-1,TRBV4-3,.,15,TGCGCCAGCAGCCATGACACCGCAGGTGACACTGAAGCTTTCTTT,CASSHDTAGDTEAFF
.,TRBJ1-4,TRBV28,.,14,TGTGCCAGCAGGACAGGATCAACTAATGAAAAACTGTTTTTT,CASRTGSTNEKLFF
.,TRBJ2-1,TRBV5-1,.,13,TGCGCCAGCAGCTTGGGACAGGTCAATGAGCAGTTCTTC,CASSLGQVNEQFF
few,TRBJ2-2,TRBV7-8,TRBD2,17,TGTGCCAGCAGCAATAAACTAGCGGGAGTTTTTGGCGGGGAGCTGTTTTTT,CASSNKLAGVFGGELFF
.,TRBJ1-5,TRBV15,.,13,TGTGCCACCAGCAGAGGACTCCCTCAGCCCCAGCATTTT,CATSRGLPQPQHF
.,TRBJ2-4,TRBV6-5,.,14,TGTGCCAGCAGTTACTCGACTAGGATGAACATTCAGTACTTC,CASSYSTRMNIQYF
.,TRBJ1-3,TRBV7-2,TRBD1,16,TGTGCCAGCAGCTTAGGGAGGACAGGGGTTGGAAACACCATATATTTT,CASSLGRTGVGNTIYF
.,TRBJ2-3,TRBV25-1,TRBD2,17,TGTGCCAGCAGTGATTGGGGAGCGGGGGTCTTCACAGATACGCAGTATTTT,CASSDWGAGVFTDTQYF
.,TRBJ1-2,TRBV5-1,TRBD1,15,TGCGCCAGCAGCTACGCAGGGTCAGGGGGCGATGGCTACACCTTC,CASSYAGSGGDGYTF